The 15 T cell receptor beta chains in this list originate from one sample, sequenced in a study of OX40 agonist ivuxolimab in advanced cancers. Assay: immunoSEQ multiplex PCR; the TCRdb copy retains only in-frame clones and omits some. The data show approximately 89,000 clones, around 86% seen once. This specimen was CD4+ or CD8+ T cells sorted from blood, taken in a trial of the OX40 agonist ivuxolimab. These receptor sequences come from an adult with an advanced solid tumor such as melanoma, head and neck, liver or kidney cancer.

This chain links TRBV6-6 with TRBJ2-5, with D perhaps being TRBD1 or TRBD2 (5 bases each). This CDR3 has 16 residues. CDR1 and CDR2 from the germline V gene are MNHNY and SVGAGI (reference sequence). Trimming shortened V by 2 bases and J by 5 bases, and 18 bases separated the two germline ends. The CDR3 sequence is CASSYRDLKWGETQYF. CDR3 bases: TGTGCCAGCAGTTACCGGGACCTCAAATGGGGCGAGACCCAGTACTTC.

This chain joins TRBV11-2 and TRBJ2-1; 8 bases are shared with TRBD2. V lost 0 bases to trimming and J lost 5 bases; unmatched junction nucleotides: 6. CDR1 SGHAT and CDR2 FQNNGV come from the germline V gene. The CDR3 runs to 16 residues. The CDR3 here is CASSLDYTSGNNEQFF. CDR3 in DNA: TGTGCCAGCAGCTTAGATTACACTAGCGGTAACAATGAGCAGTTCTTC.

The chain carries TRBV11-2 and TRBJ1-4, with a weak D call TRBD1 (6 bases). The germline gives CDR1 SGHAT, CDR2 FQNNGV. The CDR3 runs to 14 residues. Trimming removed 4 bases at V and 6 bases at J, with 12 bases between. DNA for the CDR3: TGTGCCAGCAGCTCCAGGGAGGGGGATGAAAAACTGTTTTTT. Its protein product is CASSSREGDEKLFF.

The chain combines TRBV14 with TRBJ1-2; the D is unclear. The length of the CDR3 is 15 residues. Germline CDR1 reads SGHDN; CDR2 reads FVKESK. V was pared by 0 bases and J by 6 bases, with 14 bases between. CDR3 in amino acids: CASSQDRAVLDGYTF. The CDR3 nucleotides read TGTGCCAGCAGCCAAGATCGGGCAGTACTGGATGGCTACACCTTC. The full variable domain, in which reference TRBV14 and TRBJ1-2 provide the parts outside the CDR3, is EAGVTQFPSHSVIEKGQTVTLRCDPISGHDNLYWYRRVMGKEIKFLLHFVKESKQDESGMPNNRFLAERTGGTYSTLKVQPAELEDSGVYFCASSQDRAVLDGYTFGSGTRLTVV.

The rearrangement joins TRBV10-3 to TRBJ2-1, with 12 bases matching TRBD2. Trimming took 3 bases from V and 5 from J; bases not matched to a gene: 5. CDR1 and CDR2 from the germline V gene are ENHRY and SYGVKD. The CDR3 consists of 16 residues. DNA of the CDR3: TGTGCCATCAGTGAAACTGGACTAGCGGGGAACAATGAGCAGTTCTTC. Protein: CAISETGLAGNNEQFF.

The rearrangement links TRBV19 to TRBJ2-2; D not resolved. The CDR3 is made up of 15 amino acids. The germline V gene has CDR1 LNHDA and CDR2 SQIVND (reference sequence). The V gene lost 6 bases and the J gene lost 3 bases, with 14 bases spanning the gap. The CDR3 region is CASRSRIWDTGELFF. CDR3 in DNA: TGTGCCAGTAGGTCAAGGATATGGGACACCGGGGAGCTGTTTTTT.

The genes are TRBV6-5 and TRBJ2-3; no firm D call. The CDR3 extends over 14 amino acids. Between the trimmed V and J ends, which lost 6 bases and 2 bases, there was a span of 12 bases. Per germline, CDR1 MNHEY and CDR2 SVGAGI. CDR3 protein: CASRLSRATDTQYF. CDR3 DNA: TGTGCCAGCAGGCTTAGTCGAGCCACAGATACGCAGTATTTT.

The chain employs TRBV7-2 and TRBJ2-2, with D unresolved. V lost 4 bases and J lost 6, with 9 bases in between. Germline CDR1 and CDR2: SGHTA and FQGNSA. CDR3 length equals 13 residues. The CDR3 DNA is TGTGCCAGCAGCTCCTCAATTGCCGGGGAGCTGTTTTTT. Protein: CASSSSIAGELFF.

This clone was seen only a few times. CDR3 coding DNA: TGCGCCAGCAGCCGAACCGGGACGGACTCCTACGAGCAGTACTTC. This gives the protein CASSRTGTDSYEQYF. The V gene is TRBV4-1, the J gene TRBJ2-7, with D perhaps assigned TRBD1 or TRBD2 (5 bases each). Deletions cut 4 bases from V and 0 bases from J, with 13 bases between. Germline V gene lookup returns CDR1 MGHRA and CDR2 YSYEKL. The CDR3 is 15 residues long.

V gene TRBV10-3 combines with J gene TRBJ1-6, with TRBD1 matching over 10 bases. The V and J ends lost 6 bases and 9 bases, in that order; junction bases with no gene match: 2. CDR1 is ENHRY and CDR2 is SYGVKD in the germline V gene. The length of the CDR3 is 13 residues. The DNA for the CDR3 is TGTGCCATCAGGAGGGACAGGGGTTCACCCCTCCACTTT. As protein: CAIRRDRGSPLHF.

V usage is TRBV5-1 and J usage is TRBJ2-5; 10 bases fit TRBD2. V was pared by 3 bases and J by 4 bases, with 12 bases of the junction left unmatched. This CDR3 contains 17 residues. Germline-derived CDR1 and CDR2 are SGHRS and YFSETQ. The CDR3, as DNA: TGCGCCAGCAGCTCTAAGGGGAGCGGGGGGGCCGGAGAGACCCAGTACTTC. It specifies CASSSKGSGGAGETQYF. The variable domain in full, completed from reference TRBV5-1 and TRBJ2-5, reads KAGVTQTPRYLIKTRGQQVTLSCSPISGHRSVSWYQQTPGQGLQFLFEYFSETQRNKGNFPGRFSGRQFSNSRSEMNVSTLELGDSALYLCASSSKGSGGAGETQYFGPGTRLLVL.

The CDR3, as DNA: TGTGCCAGCAGCACGGACAGGGGAAACTATGGCTACACCTTC. This encodes CASSTDRGNYGYTF. This chain connects TRBV5-4 to TRBJ1-2; 9 nucleotides align to TRBD1. Germline CDR1 SGHNT, CDR2 YYREEE (reference sequence). Losses at the gene ends were 4 bases for V and 2 bases for J; bases not matched to a gene: 3. This CDR3 spans 14 amino acids.

The J gene is TRBJ2-3, the V gene TRBV7-9; D call uncertain. The CDR3 contains 15 residues. CDR1 SEHNR and CDR2 FQNEAQ come from the germline V gene (reference sequence). V shed 6 bases and J shed 4 bases, with 17 bases lying between them. The CDR3 DNA sequence: TGTGCCAGCAGTTTCTGGACGCTGAACCCAGATACGCAGTATTTT. As protein: CASSFWTLNPDTQYF. Variable domain in full (rest from reference TRBV7-9 and TRBJ2-3): DTGVSQNPRHKITKRGQNVTFRCDPISEHNRLYWYRQTLGQGPEFLTYFQNEAQLEKSRLLSDRFSAERPKGSFSTLEIQRTEQGDSAMYLCASSFWTLNPDTQYFGPGTRLTVL.

This chain uses TRBV7-9 with TRBJ1-2; D gene uncertain. Germline V gene data show CDR1 as SEHNR and CDR2 as FQNEAQ (reference sequence). This CDR3 is 11 amino acids long. With 2 bases removed from V and 8 bases from J, the gap between germline ends came to 6 bases. CDR3 sequence (DNA): TGTGCCAGCAGCTTATTAGTGGGCTACACCTTC. Its translation is CASSLLVGYTF.

The chain couples TRBV2 to TRBJ2-3; 7 bases are a match to TRBD1. V dropped 7 bases and J dropped 5; count of bases not matched to a gene: 9. Germline V gives CDR1 SNHLY, CDR2 FYNNEI. CDR3 length: 14 amino acids. Written as DNA, the CDR3 is TGTGCCAGCATCAGCAGGGGGTGGGGAGATACGCAGTATTTT. Its translation is CASISRGWGDTQYF.